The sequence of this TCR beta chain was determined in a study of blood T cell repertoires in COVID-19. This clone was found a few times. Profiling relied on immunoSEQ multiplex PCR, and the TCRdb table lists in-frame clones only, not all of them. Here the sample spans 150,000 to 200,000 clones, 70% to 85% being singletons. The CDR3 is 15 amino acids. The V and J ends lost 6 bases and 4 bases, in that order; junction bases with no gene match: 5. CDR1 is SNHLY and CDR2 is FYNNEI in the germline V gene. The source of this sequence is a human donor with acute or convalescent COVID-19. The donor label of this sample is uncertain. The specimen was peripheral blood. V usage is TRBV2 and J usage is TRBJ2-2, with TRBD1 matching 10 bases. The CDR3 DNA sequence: TGTGCCAGCAGCGACAGGGGGCCGGCCACCGGGGAGCTGTTTTTT. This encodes CASSDRGPATGELFF.